This T cell receptor (beta chain) was captured in a study of T-cell reconstitution after alpha-beta-depleted transplantation in children. Comment on this clonotype: The antigen remains undetermined.

Study-wide results and limits: Diversity and T-cell counts at one year after transplant derived mostly from new T cells. Reportedly, only several hundred clones from non-depleted graft cells drove alpha-beta T-cell counts at about two months.

Germline assignment: CDR1 MNHEY and CDR2 SVGAGI. Germline trimming cut 2 bases from V and 4 bases from J; bases unmatched to any gene: 9. The CDR3 consists of 18 residues. Preparation of the TCRbeta library used unique molecular identifiers. TCRdb redid the calling of the PCR reads with MiXCR, one entry per CDR3 protein. The sample shows about 580,000 distinct CDR3 sequences, around 23% of them seen only once. The rearrangement joins TRBV6-5 to TRBJ2-6; TRBD1 matches 9 bases. This specimen was PBMCs, mostly from graft donor cells, taken 360 days after TCRalphabeta/CD19-depleted stem cell transplant. The sequence was collected from a boy under two years old who had a stem cell transplant for acute myeloid leukemia, so the T cells may come from the graft donor. For the CDR3, the DNA is TGTGCCAGCAGTTACCCGGGACAGGGTCTATCCGGGGCCAACGTCCTGACTTTC. It specifies CASSYPGQGLSGANVLTF.